Below are 26 T cell receptor beta chains sequenced from a single sample in a study of blood T cell repertoires in COVID-19. Sequenced by immunoSEQ multiplex PCR; TCRdb stores in-frame clones only, minus some. Counted here are about 160,000 clones, about nine tenths occurring once; the ten biggest clones make up around 4%. The sequencing input was peripheral blood. The origin of the receptors is a woman between 55 and 75 years old who had recovered from COVID-19.

The chain is built from TRBV6-5 and TRBJ2-7; 9 bases line up with TRBD2. The CDR3 contains 12 residues. Germline loops: CDR1 MNHEY, CDR2 SVGAGI. Germline trimming cut 6 bases from V and 7 bases from J; bases unmatched to any gene: 4. CDR3 nucleotides: TGTGCCAGCAGGGCCACTAGCGGGGAGCAGTACTTC. Translating gives CASRATSGEQYF.

This chain uses TRBV20-1 with TRBJ1-1, with a tentative D call TRBD1 (5 bases). V lost 3 bases to trimming and J lost 8 bases, with 10 bases between them. CDR3 length: 11 residues. Germline-derived CDR1 and CDR2 are DFQATT and SNEGSKA (reference sequence). The CDR3 DNA reads TGCAGTGCTAGCCGACAGACCGAAGCTTTCTTT. This translates into CSASRQTEAFF.

This clone was detected only once. The chain employs TRBV5-1 and TRBJ2-5; possibly TRBD1 for D (6 bases). The CDR3 covers 14 residues. Per germline, CDR1 SGHRS and CDR2 YFSETQ. Trimming pared 1 base from V and 3 bases from J, leaving 10 bases between. CDR3 nucleotide sequence: TGCGCCAGCAGCTTGATGGCAGGGGAAGAGACCCAGTACTTC. Translating gives CASSLMAGEETQYF.

Turning to this clone: This sample also contains other DNA sequences that code for the same CDR3. This chain joins TRBV10-2 and TRBJ1-2, with 7 bases aligning to TRBD1. Unmatched junction bases numbered 5, after V lost 9 bases and J lost 4 bases. CDR1 is WSHSY and CDR2 is SAAADI in the germline V gene. The CDR3 consists of 12 residues. CDR3 sequence (DNA): TGCGCCAGTCTACGGGACAGCTATGGCTACACCTTC. Translated, it gives CASLRDSYGYTF.

The rearrangement joins TRBV5-4 to TRBJ1-1; D is ambiguous. CDR1 SGHNT and CDR2 YYREEE come from the germline V gene (reference sequence). CDR3 length: 15 residues. The V and J ends lost 3 bases and 1 base respectively, with 13 bases between them. CDR3 sequence: CASSSVIPKNTEAFF. CDR3 in DNA: TGTGCCAGCAGCTCAGTTATTCCCAAGAACACTGAAGCTTTCTTT. Filled out from reference TRBV5-4 and TRBJ1-1, the complete variable domain reads ETGVTQSPTHLIKTRGQQVTLRCSSQSGHNTVSWYQQALGQGPQFIFQYYREEENGRGNFPPRFSGLQFPNYSSELNVNALELDDSALYLCASSSVIPKNTEAFFGQGTRLTVV.

This clone was detected once. V is TRBV6-4 and J is TRBJ2-3; 12 positions match TRBD2. Germline V CDR1 and CDR2: MRHNA, SNTAGT. The CDR3 has 14 amino acids. V was clipped by 6 bases and J by 4 bases; unmatched bases: 2. This chain's CDR3 is CASRPSGGADTQYF. The CDR3 bases are TGTGCCAGCAGGCCTAGCGGGGGGGCAGATACGCAGTATTTT.

V is TRBV5-1 and J is TRBJ2-3, with D perhaps matching TRBD1 (6 bases). The CDR3 has 15 residues. Looked up from germline, CDR1 is SGHRS and CDR2 is YFSETQ. V lost 3 bases to trimming and J lost 2 bases, with 13 bases between them. CDR3 nucleotide sequence: TGCGCCAGCAGCTCCCGGACAGAAGCCACAGATACGCAGTATTTT. Amino acid sequence: CASSSRTEATDTQYF. Based on the CDR3 plus reference TRBV5-1 and TRBJ2-3, the full variable domain is KAGVTQTPRYLIKTRGQQVTLSCSPISGHRSVSWYQQTPGQGLQFLFEYFSETQRNKGNFPGRFSGRQFSNSRSEMNVSTLELGDSALYLCASSSRTEATDTQYFGPGTRLTVL.

The V call is TRBV6-6, the J call TRBJ1-1; tentatively, D is TRBD1 (5 bases). Per the germline V gene, CDR1 is MNHNY and CDR2 is SVGAGI (reference sequence). The V end was cut by 5 bases, the J end by 4 bases, with 11 bases between. The CDR3 loop spans 13 amino acids. The CDR3 reads CASSDSGGTEAFF. In nucleotides, the CDR3 is TGTGCCAGCAGTGATTCCGGGGGCACTGAAGCTTTCTTT.

The V gene is TRBV29-1, the J gene TRBJ2-5, with a possible D match to TRBD1 (5 bases). Trimming removed 4 bases from V and 2 bases from J, with 14 bases in between. Per germline, CDR1 SQVTM and CDR2 ANQGSEA. This CDR3 has 14 amino acids. This CDR3 is CSVGRAPLQETQYF. DNA for the CDR3: TGCAGCGTTGGCAGGGCCCCTCTTCAAGAGACCCAGTACTTC.

The chain uses TRBV24-1 and TRBJ1-3, with a possible D match to TRBD1 (6 bases). Germline CDR1 and CDR2: KGHDR and SFDVKD. There are 16 residues in the CDR3. Trimming took 4 bases from V and 1 from J, leaving 13 bases between them. CDR3 in amino acids: CATSDPRTESGNTIYF. In DNA, the CDR3 is TGTGCCACCAGTGACCCAAGGACAGAGTCTGGAAACACCATATATTTT.

The V call is TRBV5-1, the J call TRBJ2-5; TRBD1 is a possible D gene (7 bases). Germline V gives CDR1 SGHRS, CDR2 YFSETQ. The CDR3 totals 15 residues. The V end was cut by 0 bases, the J end by 2 bases, with 11 bases between. The CDR3 region is CASSLGQGGQETQYF. The CDR3 DNA reads TGCGCCAGCAGCTTGGGACAGGGAGGACAAGAGACCCAGTACTTC.

This clone was seen a few times. This chain uses TRBV7-9 with TRBJ2-5; 10 nucleotides align to TRBD1. V shed 3 bases, J shed 3 bases, and the junction held 4 bases outside the gene matches. Germline loops: CDR1 SEHNR, CDR2 FQNEAQ (reference sequence). The CDR3 length is 15 residues. DNA of the CDR3: TGTGCCAGCAGCTTCCGACAGGGGGCGAAAGAGACCCAGTACTTC. Protein: CASSFRQGAKETQYF.

The chain uses TRBV12-3 or TRBV12-4 and TRBJ2-5; D remains unclear. Deletions cut 3 bases from V and 2 bases from J, with 7 bases between. The CDR3 spans 13 residues. CDR3 in amino acids: CASSFWQQETQYF. The CDR3 DNA is TGTGCCAGCAGTTTTTGGCAGCAAGAGACCCAGTACTTC.

This clone was observed many times. V usage is TRBV12-5 and J usage is TRBJ2-7; TRBD1 matches at 8 bases. CDR3 size: 11 residues. With V trimmed by 4 bases and J by 9 bases, 2 bases remained unmatched. Germline CDR1 and CDR2: LGHNT and FRNRAP. The DNA of the CDR3 is TGTGCTAGTGGTTCAGGGACAGGGCAGTACTTC. Its translation: CASGSGTGQYF.

CDR3 bases: TGTGCCAGCAGCTTACGGACTAGCGGGGGCCCGGGGGACTACGAGCAGTACTTC. The encoded protein is CASSLRTSGGPGDYEQYF. The chain carries TRBV7-3 and TRBJ2-7; TRBD2 matches 13 bases. V was pared by 2 bases and J by 3 bases, with 10 bases of the junction left unmatched. The CDR3 has 18 residues. Germline CDR1 and CDR2: SGHTA and FQGTGA.

The chain carries TRBV6-2 or TRBV6-3 and TRBJ2-3; no firm D call. The CDR3 length is 14 residues. Trimming removed 4 bases at V and 0 bases at J, with 8 bases between. Germline V gene lookup returns CDR1 MNHEY and CDR2 SVGEGT. CDR3 sequence: CASSSLASTDTQYF. CDR3 DNA sequence: TGTGCCAGCAGTTCATTAGCAAGCACAGATACGCAGTATTTT.

CDR3 DNA: TGTGCCAGCAGCTCGGACAGGGAGAGCACAGATACGCAGTATTTT. Translating it yields CASSSDRESTDTQYF. V usage is TRBV11-3 and J usage is TRBJ2-3, with 8 bases fitting TRBD1. Germline lookup yields CDR1 SGHNT and CDR2 YENEEA. The V segment lost 4 bases and the J segment 0 bases; nucleotides outside the gene matches: 3. This CDR3 has 15 amino acids.

This chain's CDR3 is CASSLREGYYNEQFF. The CDR3 DNA is TGTGCCAGTAGTCTCCGCGAGGGATACTACAATGAGCAGTTCTTC. V is TRBV19 and J is TRBJ2-1, with D perhaps matching TRBD2 (5 bases). V lost 5 bases and J 3 bases, leaving 14 bases between the germline ends. CDR3 size: 15 residues. Germline V gene lookup returns CDR1 LNHDA and CDR2 SQIVND (reference sequence).

This clone is a singleton in its sample. Other DNA sequences in this sample translate to the same CDR3. The V gene is TRBV6-5, the J gene TRBJ2-1; 8 nucleotides line up with TRBD1. Germline V CDR1 and CDR2: MNHEY, SVGAGI. V shed 8 bases and J 0 bases; nucleotides not matched to a gene: 3. The CDR3 sequence is 14 residues long. The DNA of the CDR3 is TGTGCCAGCCGGGACAGGAGCTCCTACAATGAGCAGTTCTTC. Translation: CASRDRSSYNEQFF.

The chain has TRBV5-1 and TRBJ1-1; possible D gene TRBD1, 5 bases. The CDR3 has 14 residues. Germline-derived CDR1 and CDR2 are SGHRS and YFSETQ. Trimming removed 4 bases at V and 4 bases at J, with 14 bases between. CDR3 in amino acids: CASSPYTGGTEAFF. As DNA, the CDR3 is TGCGCCAGCAGCCCGTACACCGGGGGCACTGAAGCTTTCTTT.

This chain joins TRBV14 and TRBJ1-2, with a possible D match to TRBD1 (5 bases). Germline assignment: CDR1 SGHDN and CDR2 FVKESK. CDR3 size: 15 residues. V lost 1 base, J lost 4 bases, and 13 bases lay in between. CDR3 coding DNA: TGTGCCAGCAGCCAAGGCAGGGAACCGTTCTATGGCTACACCTTC. Translation gives CASSQGREPFYGYTF.

The gene calls are TRBV7-9 and TRBJ1-1, with D tentatively TRBD1 (5 bases). The CDR3 runs to 13 residues. The V end lost 5 bases, the J end lost 10 bases, and 17 bases lay between the germline ends. Per germline, CDR1 SEHNR and CDR2 FQNEAQ (reference sequence). In DNA, the CDR3 is TGTGCCAGCAGCCAAACTGGGACTGAAGCAGCTTTCTTT. Protein product: CASSQTGTEAAFF.

The chain carries TRBV9 and TRBJ2-7, with 7 bases that match TRBD1. V was pared by 2 bases and J by 2 bases, with 7 bases of the junction left unmatched. This CDR3 region has 15 residues. Germline CDR1 reads SGDLS; CDR2 reads YYNGEE. The CDR3 here is CASSVQPTGTYEQYF. CDR3 DNA: TGTGCCAGCAGCGTCCAACCGACAGGGACCTACGAGCAGTACTTC. Full variable domain (missing parts from reference TRBV9 and TRBJ2-7): DSGVTQTPKHLITATGQRVTLRCSPRSGDLSVYWYQQSLDQGLQFLIQYYNGEERAKGNILERFSAQQFPDLHSELNLSSLELGDSALYFCASSVQPTGTYEQYFGPGTRLTVT.

In the case of this clone: This sequence may be a read error, since a much larger clone differs from it by one base. The chain joins TRBV7-7 to TRBJ2-3; 12 bases align to TRBD2. Germline CDR1 and CDR2: SSHAT and FNYEAQ (reference sequence). This CDR3 has 15 amino acids. The DNA of the CDR3 is TGTGCTAGCAGCTCCGGACTAGCGGGGACAGATACGCAGTATTTT. Encoded protein: CASSSGLAGTDTQYF. Looking up the rest from reference TRBV7-7 and TRBJ2-3 gives the full variable domain: GAGVSQSPRYKVTKRGQDVTLRCDPISSHATLYWYQQALGQGPEFLTYFNYEAQPDKSGLPSDRFSAERPEGSISTLTIQRTEQRDSAMYRCASSSGLAGTDTQYFGPGTRLTVL.

In regard to this clone: Compared with germline, one end of the junction differs, possibly owing to a read error. The chain combines TRBV4-3 with TRBJ2-4, with 10 positions matching TRBD1. Germline values: CDR1 LGHNA, CDR2 YSLEER. The CDR3 length is 15 residues. This chain's CDR3 is CASSPYHGTGARDIF. CDR3 in DNA: TGCGCCAGCAGCCCGTACCACGGGACAGGGGCGAGAGACATATTC.

The chain employs TRBV10-2 and TRBJ2-4, with 7 nucleotides matching TRBD2. Germline loops: CDR1 WSHSY, CDR2 SAAADI. V trimming: 6 bases; J trimming: 0 bases; junction bases outside the gene matches: 5. The CDR3 contains 15 residues. DNA of the CDR3: TGCGCCAGCAGGGGGGACTACTTAGCCAAAAACATTCAGTACTTC. Its protein is CASRGDYLAKNIQYF.